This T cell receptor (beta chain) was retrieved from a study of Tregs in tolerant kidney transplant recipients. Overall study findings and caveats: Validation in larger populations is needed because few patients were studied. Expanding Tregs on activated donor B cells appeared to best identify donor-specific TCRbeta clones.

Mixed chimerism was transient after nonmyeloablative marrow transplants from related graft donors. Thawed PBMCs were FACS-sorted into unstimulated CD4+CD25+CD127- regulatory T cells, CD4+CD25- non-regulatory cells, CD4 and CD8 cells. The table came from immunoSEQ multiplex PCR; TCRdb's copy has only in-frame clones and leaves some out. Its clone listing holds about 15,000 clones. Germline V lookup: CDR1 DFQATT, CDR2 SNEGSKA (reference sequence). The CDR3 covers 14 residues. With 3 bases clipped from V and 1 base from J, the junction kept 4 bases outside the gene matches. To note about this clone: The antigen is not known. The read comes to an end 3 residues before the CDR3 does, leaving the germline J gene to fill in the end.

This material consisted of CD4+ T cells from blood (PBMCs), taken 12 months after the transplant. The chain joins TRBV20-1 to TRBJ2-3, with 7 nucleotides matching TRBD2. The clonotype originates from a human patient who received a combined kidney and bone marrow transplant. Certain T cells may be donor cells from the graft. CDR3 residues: CSASNAGGTDTQYF. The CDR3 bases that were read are TGCAGTGCTAGTAACGCGGGAGGCACAGATACG.